The 7 T cell receptor beta chains presented below share a single source sample, sequenced in a study of blood T cell repertoires in COVID-19. The data were produced by immunoSEQ multiplex PCR, yet TCRdb's version contains in-frame clones alone and is incomplete. This sample has some 150,000 clones, with approximately 84% found just once. The sample taken for sequencing was peripheral blood. The receptors here all came from a human donor in a cohort sampled during active COVID-19.

The genes are TRBV11-2 and TRBJ2-1; 10 nucleotides agree with TRBD2. Germline CDR1 SGHAT, CDR2 FQNNGV. This CDR3 has 19 residues. Trimming removed 1 base from V and 9 bases from J; junction bases left unmatched: 18. CDR3 amino acids: CASSLALAGVSEVRGEQFF. CDR3 DNA: TGTGCCAGCAGCTTAGCTCTAGCGGGAGTCAGTGAGGTTAGGGGTGAGCAGTTCTTC. The complete variable domain, with remaining parts taken from reference TRBV11-2 and TRBJ2-1, reads EAGVAQSPRYKIIEKRQSVAFWCNPISGHATLYWYQQILGQGPKLLIQFQNNGVVDDSQLPKDRFSAERLKGVDSTLKIQPAKLEDSAVYLCASSLALAGVSEVRGEQFFGPGTRLTVL.

V gene TRBV20-1 combines with J gene TRBJ2-1; 10 bases fit TRBD2. V was clipped by 3 bases and J by 2 bases; unmatched bases: 7. The CDR3 length is 16 residues. Germline V gene data show CDR1 as DFQATT and CDR2 as SNEGSKA (reference sequence). CDR3 residues: CSASGAGGVTYNEQFF. The CDR3 DNA is TGCAGTGCTAGTGGAGCGGGGGGGGTTACCTACAATGAGCAGTTCTTC.

This chain uses TRBV7-2 with TRBJ2-7; the match to TRBD1 covers 8 bases. V lost 4 bases to trimming and J lost 8 bases; unmatched junction nucleotides: 4. Germline loops: CDR1 SGHTA, CDR2 FQGNSA. The CDR3 is 12 residues long. DNA of the CDR3: TGTGCCAGCAGCTCCACAGGGGGTAAGCAGTACTTC. This codes for CASSSTGGKQYF.

The genes are TRBV2 and TRBJ2-3, with TRBD2 identical over 9 bases. The J segment lost 4 bases and the V segment lost 5 bases, leaving 7 bases of the junction unmatched. This CDR3 region has 15 residues. Germline-derived CDR1 and CDR2 are SNHLY and FYNNEI. CDR3 sequence (DNA): TGTGCCAGCAGTCTTAGCGGGGGACACGCAGATACGCAGTATTTT. This gives the protein CASSLSGGHADTQYF.

The chain combines TRBV10-2 with TRBJ2-7, with TRBD2 matching 11 bases. The V gene end was trimmed by 4 bases and the J gene end by 0 bases; junction bases not matched to a gene: 5. The CDR3 is made up of 16 amino acids. Germline CDR1 and CDR2: WSHSY and SAAADI. The DNA of the CDR3 is TGCGCCAGCAGTGGGCCCCTAGCGGGAGGCTCCTACGAGCAGTACGTC. Translating gives CASSGPLAGGSYEQYV.

The chain has TRBV7-6 and TRBJ2-2; the D gene is possibly TRBD2 (6 bases). This CDR3 spans 16 amino acids. Germline V gives CDR1 SGHVS, CDR2 FNYEAQ. V was shortened by 5 bases and J by 3 bases, with 16 bases between the two germline ends. The CDR3 sequence: CASSRSSGPDTGELFF. In nucleotides, the CDR3 is TGTGCCAGCAGCCGATCGAGCGGGCCTGACACCGGGGAGCTGTTTTTT.

Points on this clone: The junction and the germline gene differ at one end; a read error may be behind it. J is TRBJ2-7 and V is TRBV5-1; the D gene is possibly TRBD1 (6 bases). Germline V gene data show CDR1 as SGHRS and CDR2 as YFSETQ. This CDR3 spans 14 amino acids. The CDR3 is CASSLDTGNYEQYF. CDR3 DNA sequence: TGCGCCAGCAGTTTGGACACAGGGAACTACGAGCAGTACTTC.